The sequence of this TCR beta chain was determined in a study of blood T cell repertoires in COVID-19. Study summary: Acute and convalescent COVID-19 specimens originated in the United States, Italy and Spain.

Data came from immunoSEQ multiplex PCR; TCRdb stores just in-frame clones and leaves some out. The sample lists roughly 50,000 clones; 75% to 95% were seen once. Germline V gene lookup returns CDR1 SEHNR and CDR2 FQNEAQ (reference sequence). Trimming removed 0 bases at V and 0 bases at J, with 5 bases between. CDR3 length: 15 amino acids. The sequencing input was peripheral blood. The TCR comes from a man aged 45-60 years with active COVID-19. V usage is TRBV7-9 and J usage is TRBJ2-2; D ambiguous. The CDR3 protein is CASSLAQSNTGELFF. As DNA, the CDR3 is TGTGCCAGCAGCTTAGCCCAATCGAACACCGGGGAGCTGTTTTTT.